This TCR beta chain comes out of a study of siplizumab effects on memory and regulatory T cells. General observations from the study: The alloresponse seemed to draw substantially on naive T cells, which appeared more diverse than memory cells. Among alloreactive clones, only a minor fraction mapped to unstimulated subsets.

This CDR3 region has 15 residues. V lost 0 bases and J 2 bases, leaving 9 bases between the germline ends. CDR1 and CDR2 (germline): SGHRS, YFSETQ. Comment on this clone: Antigen unknown.

Clones were read by immunoSEQ multiplex PCR, and TCRdb kept only the in-frame ones, dropping some. The sample holds around 83,000 clones; 85% to 90% are singletons and the top ten take 15%. The sample comprised CD4+ T cells sorted from blood. The sequence was obtained from a human donor in good health. The chain uses TRBV5-1 and TRBJ1-5; D call uncertain. CDR3 amino acids: CASSLEGIGNQPQHF. CDR3 DNA: TGCGCCAGCAGCTTGGAAGGGATAGGCAATCAGCCCCAGCATTTT.